What follows describes a single T cell receptor (beta chain). Enrolled patients showed locally advanced or metastatic urothelial carcinoma. The CDR3 is made up of 11 amino acids. Trimming took 5 bases from V and 12 from J, leaving 9 bases between them. Germline V gives CDR1 SGHRS, CDR2 YFSETQ. Sequencing was performed with immunoSEQ multiplex PCR; in TCRdb, only in-frame clones are kept and a portion is missing. This repertoire shows approximately 110,000 clones, 70% to 90% found once; its top ten account for 2% to 3%. The sample is drawn from a study of PD-L1 blockade in urothelial cancer. Whole-study context: Each participant's history included 0 to 3 prior chemotherapy regimens. Blood underwent analysis 3 weeks (second dose) and 6 weeks after treatment began. Blood yielded a median of around 150,000 T cells per sample.

The chain couples TRBV5-1 to TRBJ2-6, with unresolved D. The sequence was collected from a man aged 50 to 60 with urothelial cancer. Sequenced material: PBMCs, taken around atezolizumab (anti-PD-L1) treatment. The CDR3 region has the DNA TGCGCCAGCAGTGGAAGGAGCGTCCTGACTTTC. This translates into CASSGRSVLTF.